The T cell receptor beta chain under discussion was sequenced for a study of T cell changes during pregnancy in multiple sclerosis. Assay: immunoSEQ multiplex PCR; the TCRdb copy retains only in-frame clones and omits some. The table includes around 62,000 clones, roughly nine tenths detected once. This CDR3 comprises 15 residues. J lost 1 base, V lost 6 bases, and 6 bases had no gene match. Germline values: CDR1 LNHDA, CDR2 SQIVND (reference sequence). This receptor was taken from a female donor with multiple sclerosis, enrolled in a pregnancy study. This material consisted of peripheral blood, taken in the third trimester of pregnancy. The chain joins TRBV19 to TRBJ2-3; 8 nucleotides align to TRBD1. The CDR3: CASRGQGAGTDTQYF. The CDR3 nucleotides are TGTGCCAGTAGGGGTCAGGGGGCCGGCACAGATACGCAGTATTTT. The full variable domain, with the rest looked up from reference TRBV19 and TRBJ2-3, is DGGITQSPKYLFRKEGQNVTLSCEQNLNHDAMYWYRQDPGQGLRLIYYSQIVNDFQKGDIAEGYSVSREKKESFPLTVTSAQKNPTAFYLCASRGQGAGTDTQYFGPGTRLTVL.